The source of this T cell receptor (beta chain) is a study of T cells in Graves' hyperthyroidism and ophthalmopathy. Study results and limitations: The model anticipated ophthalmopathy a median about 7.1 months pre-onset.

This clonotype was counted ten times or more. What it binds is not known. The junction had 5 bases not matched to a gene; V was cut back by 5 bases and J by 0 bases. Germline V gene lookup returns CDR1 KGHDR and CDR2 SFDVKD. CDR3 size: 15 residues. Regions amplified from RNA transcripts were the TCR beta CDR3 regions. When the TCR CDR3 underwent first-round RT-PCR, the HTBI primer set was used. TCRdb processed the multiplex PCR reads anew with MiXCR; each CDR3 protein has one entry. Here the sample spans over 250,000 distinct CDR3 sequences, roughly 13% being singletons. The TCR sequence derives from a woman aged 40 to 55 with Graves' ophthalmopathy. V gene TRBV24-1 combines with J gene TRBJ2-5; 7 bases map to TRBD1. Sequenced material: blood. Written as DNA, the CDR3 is TGTGCCACCAGTGCGATCGACAGGGACCAAGAGACCCAGTACTTC. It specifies CATSAIDRDQETQYF.